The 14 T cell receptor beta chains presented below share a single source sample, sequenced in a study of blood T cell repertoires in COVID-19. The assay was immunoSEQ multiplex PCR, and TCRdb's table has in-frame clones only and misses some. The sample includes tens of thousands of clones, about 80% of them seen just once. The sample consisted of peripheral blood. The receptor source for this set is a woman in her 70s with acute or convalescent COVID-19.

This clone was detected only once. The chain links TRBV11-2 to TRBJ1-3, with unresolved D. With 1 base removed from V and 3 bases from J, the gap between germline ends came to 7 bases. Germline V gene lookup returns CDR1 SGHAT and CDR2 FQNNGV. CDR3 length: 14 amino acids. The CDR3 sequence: CASSLGSIGNTIYF. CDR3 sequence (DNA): TGTGCCAGCAGCTTAGGGAGCATTGGAAACACCATATATTTT.

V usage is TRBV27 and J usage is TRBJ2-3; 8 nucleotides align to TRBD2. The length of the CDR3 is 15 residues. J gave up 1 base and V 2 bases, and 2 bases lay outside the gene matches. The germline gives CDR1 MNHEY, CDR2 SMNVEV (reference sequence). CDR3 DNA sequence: TGTGCCAGCAGTTTAACTAGCGGACGCACAGATACGCAGTATTTT. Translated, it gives CASSLTSGRTDTQYF.

Written as DNA, the CDR3 is TGCGCCAGCAGCCCGACCCTCGGAGCTGGGGCCAACGTCCTGACTTTC. Translation gives CASSPTLGAGANVLTF. This rearrangement joins TRBV5-1 to TRBJ2-6; D gene unclear. Germline V lookup: CDR1 SGHRS, CDR2 YFSETQ. The CDR3 loop spans 16 amino acids. Trimming removed 4 bases at V and 2 bases at J, with 13 bases between.

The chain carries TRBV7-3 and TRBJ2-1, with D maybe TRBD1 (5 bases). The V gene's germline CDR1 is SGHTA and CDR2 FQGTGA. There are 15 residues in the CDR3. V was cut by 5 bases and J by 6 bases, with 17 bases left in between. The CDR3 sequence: CASSPPASQGNEQFF. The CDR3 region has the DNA TGTGCCAGCAGCCCACCAGCGAGCCAGGGCAATGAGCAGTTCTTC.

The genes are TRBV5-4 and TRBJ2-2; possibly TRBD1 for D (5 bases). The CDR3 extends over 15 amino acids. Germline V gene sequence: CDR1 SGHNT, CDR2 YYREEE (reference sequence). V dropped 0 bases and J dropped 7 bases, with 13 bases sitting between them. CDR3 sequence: CASSLAGQGNGELFF. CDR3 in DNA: TGTGCCAGCAGCTTGGCCGGGCAGGGAAACGGGGAGCTGTTTTTT.

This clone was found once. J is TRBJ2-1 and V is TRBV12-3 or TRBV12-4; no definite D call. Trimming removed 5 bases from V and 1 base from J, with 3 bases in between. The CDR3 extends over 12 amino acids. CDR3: CASSQSYNEQFF. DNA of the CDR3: TGTGCCAGCAGTCAATCCTACAATGAGCAGTTCTTC.

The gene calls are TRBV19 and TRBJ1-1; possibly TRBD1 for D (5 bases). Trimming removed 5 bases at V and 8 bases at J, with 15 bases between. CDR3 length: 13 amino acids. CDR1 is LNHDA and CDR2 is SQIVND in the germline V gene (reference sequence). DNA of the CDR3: TGTGCCAGTAGTCCCCCGGACATCTCCGAAGCTTTCTTT. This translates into CASSPPDISEAFF.

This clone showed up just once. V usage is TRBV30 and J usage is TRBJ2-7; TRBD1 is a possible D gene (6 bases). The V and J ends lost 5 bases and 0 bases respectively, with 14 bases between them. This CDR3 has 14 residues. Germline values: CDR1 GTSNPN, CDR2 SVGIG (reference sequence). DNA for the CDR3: TGTGCCTGGGGAAGGACAGCCTTCTCCTACGAGCAGTACTTC. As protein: CAWGRTAFSYEQYF.

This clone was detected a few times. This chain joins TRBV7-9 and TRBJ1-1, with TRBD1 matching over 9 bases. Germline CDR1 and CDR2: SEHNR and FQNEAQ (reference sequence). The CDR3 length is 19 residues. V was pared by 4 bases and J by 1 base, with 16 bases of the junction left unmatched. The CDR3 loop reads CASSSFYSPGQGRNTEAFF. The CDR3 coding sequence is TGTGCCAGCAGCTCTTTCTACTCGCCGGGACAGGGAAGGAACACTGAAGCTTTCTTT.

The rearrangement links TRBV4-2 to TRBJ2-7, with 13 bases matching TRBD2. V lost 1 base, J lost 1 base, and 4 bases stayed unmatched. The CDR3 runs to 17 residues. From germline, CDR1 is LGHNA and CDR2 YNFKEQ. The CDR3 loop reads CASSQGTSGGFSYEQYF. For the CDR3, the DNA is TGTGCCAGCAGCCAAGGGACTAGCGGGGGTTTTTCCTACGAGCAGTACTTC.

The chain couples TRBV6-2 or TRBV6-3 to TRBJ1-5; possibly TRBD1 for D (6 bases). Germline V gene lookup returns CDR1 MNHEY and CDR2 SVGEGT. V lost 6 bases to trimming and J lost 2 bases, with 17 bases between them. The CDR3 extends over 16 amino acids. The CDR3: CASSTALRGGNQPQHF. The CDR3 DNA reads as TGTGCCAGCAGCACCGCCCTCAGGGGTGGCAATCAGCCCCAGCATTTT.

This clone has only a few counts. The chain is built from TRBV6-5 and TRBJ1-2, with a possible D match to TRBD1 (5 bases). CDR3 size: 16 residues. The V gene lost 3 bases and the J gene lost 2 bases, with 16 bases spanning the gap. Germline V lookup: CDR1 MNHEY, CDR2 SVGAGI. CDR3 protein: CASSYGGSGLNYGYTF. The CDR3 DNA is TGTGCCAGCAGTTATGGGGGGTCCGGGCTCAACTATGGCTACACCTTC.

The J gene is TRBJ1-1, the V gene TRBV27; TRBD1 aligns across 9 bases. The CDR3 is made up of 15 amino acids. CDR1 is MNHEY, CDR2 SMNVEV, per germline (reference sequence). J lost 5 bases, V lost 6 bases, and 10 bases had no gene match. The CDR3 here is CASSSFGTGPTEAFF. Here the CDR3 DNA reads TGTGCCAGCAGCTCTTTTGGGACAGGGCCTACTGAAGCTTTCTTT.

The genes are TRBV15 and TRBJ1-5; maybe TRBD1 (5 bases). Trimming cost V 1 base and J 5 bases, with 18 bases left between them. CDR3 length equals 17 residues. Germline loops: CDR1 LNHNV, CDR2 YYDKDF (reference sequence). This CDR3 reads CATSRAKGRGMDQPQHF. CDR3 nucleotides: TGTGCCACCAGCAGAGCCAAGGGGCGGGGTATGGATCAGCCCCAGCATTTT.